The 27 T cell receptor beta chains below all came from one sample that was sequenced in a study of T cells in Graves' hyperthyroidism and ophthalmopathy. Amplified TCR beta CDR3 regions derived from RNA transcripts. Initially, a first-round RT-PCR of the TCR CDR3 employed the HTBI primer set. TCRdb itself ran the multiplex PCR reads through MiXCR, one entry per CDR3 protein. The sample lists hundreds of thousands of distinct CDR3 sequences, roughly 20% occurring once. The specimen was blood. The receptors derive from a young man with Graves' ophthalmopathy.

This clonotype was observed a handful of times. V is TRBV7-9 and J is TRBJ2-3, with TRBD2 identical over 12 bases. This CDR3 is 16 amino acids long. Germline V gives CDR1 SEHNR, CDR2 FQNEAQ (reference sequence). The ends lost 5 bases at V and 5 bases at J; junction bases unmatched: 8. In DNA form, the CDR3 reads TGTGCCAGCAGCCGACGACTAGCGGGGGATCGAGATACGCAGTATTTT. As protein: CASSRRLAGDRDTQYF.

V gene TRBV10-1 combines with J gene TRBJ2-2; a weak D match, TRBD1 (6 bases). Per germline, CDR1 WNHNN and CDR2 SYGVQD (reference sequence). Trimming took 7 bases from V and 4 from J, leaving 19 bases between them. CDR3 length: 16 residues. The CDR3 sequence is CASTKNGGPGTGELFF. CDR3 nucleotide sequence: TGCGCCAGCACCAAAAATGGGGGCCCAGGCACCGGGGAGCTGTTTTTT.

The chain links TRBV6-2 or TRBV6-3 to TRBJ1-2; D gene uncertain. Germline V CDR1 and CDR2: MNHEY, SVGEGT. V lost 5 bases to trimming and J lost 2 bases, with 12 bases between them. The CDR3 consists of 14 residues. The CDR3 loop is CASSRRTENYGYTF. The CDR3, as DNA: TGTGCCAGCAGTAGGAGGACCGAAAACTATGGCTACACCTTC.

This clonotype came up many times. The V gene is TRBV2, the J gene TRBJ1-6; 8 bases line up with TRBD1. This CDR3 is built from 13 residues. Looked up from germline, CDR1 is SNHLY and CDR2 is FYNNEI. V trimming: 6 bases; J trimming: 9 bases; junction bases outside the gene matches: 4. CDR3 in amino acids: CASRNRGVSPLHF. CDR3 nucleotide sequence: TGTGCCAGCAGGAACAGGGGGGTTTCACCCCTCCACTTT.

The J gene is TRBJ2-5, the V gene TRBV5-1, with a weak D call TRBD1 (6 bases). The CDR3 runs 14 residues. CDR1 is SGHRS and CDR2 is YFSETQ in the germline V gene. The ends were cut back, 3 bases at V and 4 bases at J, with 13 bases in the middle. The CDR3 protein is CASSWALGGETQYF. The CDR3, as DNA: TGCGCCAGCAGCTGGGCTTTAGGGGGAGAGACCCAGTACTTC.

This clonotype was seen repeatedly, ten times or more. This sequence joins TRBV28 and TRBJ2-1, with TRBD2 as a possible D gene (5 bases). V was shortened by 6 bases and J by 0 bases, with 15 bases between the two germline ends. Germline V gene data show CDR1 as MDHEN and CDR2 as SYDVKM. This CDR3 region has 16 residues. CDR3 amino acids: CASSRGLRSSYNEQFF. For the CDR3, the DNA is TGTGCCAGCAGCCGTGGACTCAGGAGCTCCTACAATGAGCAGTTCTTC.

This clonotype was observed a handful of times. The V and J genes are TRBV5-1 and TRBJ2-5; D may be TRBD1 (6 bases). The CDR3 covers 13 residues. V was trimmed by 7 bases and J by 1 base, leaving 11 bases between them. Germline CDR1 is SGHRS and CDR2 is YFSETQ. DNA for the CDR3: TGCGCCAGCCGCACAGGGATCCAAGAGACCCAGTACTTC. Protein: CASRTGIQETQYF.

This sequence joins TRBV7-9 and TRBJ2-7; D call uncertain. Germline loops: CDR1 SEHNR, CDR2 FQNEAQ (reference sequence). The CDR3 covers 16 residues. The V end lost 4 bases, the J end lost 2 bases, and 18 bases lay between the germline ends. In DNA form, the CDR3 reads TGTGCCAGCAGCTCCCCGGGCCTACCTACCCCCTACGAGCAGTACTTC. Encoded protein: CASSSPGLPTPYEQYF.

Turning to this clonotype: A read error may explain this, as a much larger clone is one base away. The genes are TRBV7-3 and TRBJ2-7; either TRBD1 or TRBD2 may supply D (5 bases each). The germline V gene has CDR1 SGHTA and CDR2 FQGTGA. The CDR3 contains 13 residues. DNA for the CDR3: TGTGCCGGCAGCCCCCTTAATGGGGGCGAGCAGTACTTC. Protein sequence: CAGSPLNGGEQYF.

This clonotype has at least ten counts. The gene calls are TRBV11-2 and TRBJ2-1; 9 nucleotides match TRBD2. The J segment lost 6 bases and the V segment lost 1 base, leaving 4 bases of the junction unmatched. The CDR3 is 15 amino acids. The germline V gene has CDR1 SGHAT and CDR2 FQNNGV. The DNA for the CDR3 is TGTGCCAGCAGCTTAGCGGGACTAGCTGTCAATGAGCAGTTCTTC. Residues: CASSLAGLAVNEQFF.

The sample holds many counts of this clonotype. J is TRBJ1-2 and V is TRBV2, with a weak D call TRBD1 (5 bases). The CDR3 extends over 15 amino acids. The V gene lost 1 base and the J gene lost 0 bases, with 9 bases spanning the gap. Germline V gene data show CDR1 as SNHLY and CDR2 as FYNNEI. The CDR3 bases are TGTGCCAGCAGTGAAGTTTGGGGGACTAACTATGGCTACACCTTC. Protein: CASSEVWGTNYGYTF.

This sequence joins TRBV12-3 or TRBV12-4 and TRBJ2-5, with a tentative D call TRBD1 (5 bases). The CDR3 sequence is 14 residues long. V shed 5 bases and J shed 2 bases, with 12 bases lying between them. CDR3 DNA: TGTGCCAGCAGTCAGCCAGGGTATCAAGAGACCCAGTACTTC. Translation: CASSQPGYQETQYF.

The J gene is TRBJ2-1, the V gene TRBV13; 10 nucleotides align to TRBD2. This CDR3 comprises 16 residues. Germline values: CDR1 PRHDT, CDR2 FYEKMQ (reference sequence). Unmatched junction bases numbered 11, after V lost 4 bases and J lost 8 bases. The CDR3 spells CASSSRTSGEGDEQFF. The CDR3 DNA follows: TGTGCCAGCAGCTCGCGGACTAGCGGAGAGGGCGATGAGCAGTTCTTC.

This clonotype has a count of ten or more. The chain has TRBV7-9 and TRBJ1-2; 8 nucleotides line up with TRBD1. The length of the CDR3 is 14 residues. V shed 4 bases, J shed 5 bases, and the junction held 6 bases outside the gene matches. From germline, CDR1 is SEHNR and CDR2 FQNEAQ (reference sequence). The CDR3 nucleotides read TGTGCCAGCAGCTCGGGACAGGCGGTGTATGGCTACACCTTC. It yields the protein CASSSGQAVYGYTF.

This clonotype turned up a few times. V usage is TRBV27 and J usage is TRBJ2-2, with TRBD2 as a possible D gene (5 bases). Between the trimmed V and J ends, which lost 2 bases and 7 bases, there was a span of 14 bases. The CDR3 has 15 residues. From germline, CDR1 is MNHEY and CDR2 SMNVEV (reference sequence). In nucleotides, the CDR3 is TGTGCCAGCAGTTTACCGGGAAAAGGAGGCGGGGAGCTGTTTTTT. Protein sequence: CASSLPGKGGGELFF.

In DNA, the CDR3 is TGTGCCAGCAGCGCAGCGGTCCGCCAAGAGACCCAGTACTTC. As protein: CASSAAVRQETQYF. The V and J genes are TRBV7-2 and TRBJ2-5; D is possibly TRBD2 (5 bases). This CDR3 has 14 residues. CDR1 and CDR2 (germline): SGHTA, FQGNSA. Trimming removed 5 bases from V and 1 base from J, with 11 bases in between.

This clonotype was detected ten times or more. This sequence joins TRBV18 and TRBJ2-3; perhaps TRBD1 as D (5 bases). Trimming removed 2 bases from V and 2 bases from J, with 8 bases in between. This CDR3 contains 14 residues. Germline V gene sequence: CDR1 KGHSH, CDR2 LQKENI. CDR3 coding DNA: TGTGCCAGCTCACCATTGGGGCCCACAGATACGCAGTATTTT. This codes for CASSPLGPTDTQYF. The full variable domain, with the rest looked up from reference TRBV18 and TRBJ2-3, is NAGVMQNPRHLVRRRGQEARLRCSPMKGHSHVYWYRQLPEEGLKFMVYLQKENIIDESGMPKERFSAEFPKEGPSILRIQQVVRGDSAAYFCASSPLGPTDTQYFGPGTRLTVL.

The CDR3 sequence: CSVEVGSLYEQYF. The DNA of the CDR3 is TGCAGCGTTGAGGTTGGCAGTCTTTACGAGCAGTACTTC. The gene calls are TRBV29-1 and TRBJ2-7; D uncertain. V was trimmed by 3 bases and J by 4 bases, leaving 13 bases between them. Germline lookup yields CDR1 SQVTM and CDR2 ANQGSEA. The CDR3 has 13 amino acids.

The chain links TRBV29-1 to TRBJ1-2; TRBD1 is a possible D gene (5 bases). This CDR3 is built from 18 residues. Germline-derived CDR1 and CDR2 are SQVTM and ANQGSEA. Deletions cut 0 bases from V and 8 bases from J, with 28 bases between. In DNA, the CDR3 is TGCAGCGTTGAAGAGCGTGTTCTAGGCAGGGAAGGCGGTTCGGGCTACACCTTC. It encodes CSVEERVLGREGGSGYTF.

The gene calls are TRBV29-1 and TRBJ2-2; D assignment may be TRBD1 or TRBD2 (7 bases each). The CDR3 has 17 residues. Germline values: CDR1 SQVTM, CDR2 ANQGSEA. Between the trimmed V and J ends, which lost 2 bases and 2 bases, there was a span of 18 bases. As DNA, the CDR3 is TGCAGCGTTGAATTACAGGGGAGGGCTTTCAACACCGGGGAGCTGTTTTTT. It encodes CSVELQGRAFNTGELFF.

The chain couples TRBV19 to TRBJ2-2; TRBD2 matches 9 bases. J was trimmed by 2 bases and V by 3 bases; bases with no gene match: 13. Germline CDR1 reads LNHDA; CDR2 reads SQIVND (reference sequence). CDR3 length: 19 residues. CDR3 DNA sequence: TGTGCCAGTAGTATCCCCAGGAGAGCGGGAGGCCTCAACACCGGGGAGCTGTTTTTT. This translates into CASSIPRRAGGLNTGELFF.

The rearrangement joins TRBV7-8 to TRBJ1-5, with 8 positions matching TRBD1. Trimming removed 3 bases from V and 7 bases from J; junction bases left unmatched: 5. This CDR3 comprises 14 residues. Germline CDR1 reads SGHVS; CDR2 reads FQNEAQ. The CDR3 nucleotides read TGTGCCAGCAGCTTGGCGACAGGGGAACAGCCCCAGCATTTT. It yields the protein CASSLATGEQPQHF.

This clonotype was seen a few times. V gene TRBV10-3 combines with J gene TRBJ2-1, with 10 bases matching TRBD2. V lost 4 bases and J lost 1; bases outside the gene matches: 10. CDR3 length: 18 amino acids. Germline CDR1 ENHRY, CDR2 SYGVKD. This chain's CDR3 is CAISATSSGRGSYNEQFF. CDR3 bases: TGTGCCATCAGTGCAACGTCTAGCGGGAGAGGGTCCTACAATGAGCAGTTCTTC.

This clonotype has a handful of counts. This rearrangement joins TRBV19 to TRBJ2-7; TRBD1 agrees at 7 bases. After removal of 6 bases from V and 6 bases from J, the junction contained 8 bases not matched to a gene. Germline values: CDR1 LNHDA, CDR2 SQIVND (reference sequence). The CDR3 is made up of 13 amino acids. The CDR3 reads CASRTRQGREQYF. The CDR3 DNA reads TGTGCCAGTAGGACCAGACAGGGTCGCGAGCAGTACTTC.

The chain links TRBV28 to TRBJ1-5; D might be TRBD1 (5 bases). This CDR3 has 16 amino acids. Trimming shortened V by 9 bases and J by 3 bases, and 21 bases separated the two germline ends. Germline V gene data show CDR1 as MDHEN and CDR2 as SYDVKM. In DNA form, the CDR3 reads TGTGCCAGTTCCTGGGGGGGGGTAGGGGACAATCAGCCCCAGCATTTT. Protein product: CASSWGGVGDNQPQHF.

The rearrangement uses TRBV13 and TRBJ2-1, with D tentatively TRBD1 or TRBD2 (5 bases each). CDR1 is PRHDT and CDR2 is FYEKMQ in the germline V gene (reference sequence). The CDR3 consists of 15 residues. Trimming stripped 0 bases from V and 8 bases from J, with 14 bases between. The CDR3 protein is CASSLGRGYSDEQFF. The CDR3 DNA reads TGTGCCAGCAGCTTAGGACGGGGCTACAGTGATGAGCAGTTCTTC.

The rearrangement links TRBV14 to TRBJ1-2, with D uncertain. V gave up 4 bases and J gave up 10 bases, with 16 bases separating them. CDR1 is SGHDN, CDR2 FVKESK, per germline. The CDR3 totals 13 residues. The CDR3: CASSPDRAVAYTF. CDR3 bases: TGTGCCAGCAGCCCAGACCGAGCCGTCGCCTACACCTTC.